This passage covers 27 T cell receptor beta chains from one sample sequenced in a study of T-cell memory formation after mild COVID-19. TCRdb re-called the 5' RACE reads with MiXCR, one entry per CDR3 protein. This sample has nearly 110,000 distinct CDR3 sequences, with around an eighth found just once. The specimen was PBMCs or a T cell subset sorted from them (not recorded which). The receptor source for this set is a man aged 18 to 30 who had mild COVID-19 (a few samples of this study predate the infection). Cell type and time point are not known.

The chain couples TRBV7-2 to TRBJ2-7; D remains unclear. In germline, CDR1 is SGHTA, CDR2 FQGNSA. The CDR3 consists of 11 residues. Trimming took 9 bases from V and 5 from J, leaving 11 bases between them. The DNA of the CDR3 is TGTGCCAGTGGAGTCCTCCACGAGCAGTACTTC. Amino acids: CASGVLHEQYF. Using reference TRBV7-2 and TRBJ2-7 for the parts outside the CDR3, the full variable domain is GAGVSQSPSNKVTEKGKDVELRCDPISGHTALYWYRQSLGQGLEFLIYFQGNSAPDKSGLPSDRFSAERTGGSVSTLTIQRTQQEDSAVYLCASGVLHEQYFGPGTRLTVT.

The rearrangement links TRBV19 to TRBJ2-7; tentative D call: TRBD2 (5 bases). CDR3 length: 15 residues. Germline CDR1 and CDR2: LNHDA and SQIVND (reference sequence). V dropped 6 bases and J dropped 0 bases, with 15 bases sitting between them. DNA for the CDR3: TGTGCCAGTAGCAGCCAGCGGATAAGCTCCTACGAGCAGTACTTC. Translating it yields CASSSQRISSYEQYF.

The chain joins TRBV12-3 or TRBV12-4 to TRBJ1-1; perhaps TRBD1 as D (5 bases). Trimming stripped 3 bases from V and 5 bases from J, with 10 bases between. This CDR3 is 13 amino acids long. CDR3 DNA: TGTGCCAGCAGTTTTTCAGGGAGGACTGAAGCTTTCTTT. Its protein product is CASSFSGRTEAFF.

The chain links TRBV4-2 to TRBJ2-3, with no clear D. Trimming removed 0 bases at V and 7 bases at J, with 5 bases between. The CDR3 runs 12 residues. Germline CDR1 LGHNA, CDR2 YNFKEQ. CDR3 sequence: CASSQDANTQYF. As DNA, the CDR3 is TGTGCCAGCAGCCAAGATGCAAATACGCAGTATTTT.

In this sample, this clonotype turned up a few times. The rearrangement links TRBV6-1 to TRBJ2-7, with 10 bases aligning to TRBD2. The V and J ends lost 2 bases and 7 bases, in that order; junction bases with no gene match: 11. In germline, CDR1 is MNHNS, CDR2 SASEGT. The CDR3 consists of 16 residues. CDR3 coding DNA: TGTGCCAGCAGTGAATGGGTAGCGGGGGGCCCGTCTGAGCAGTACTTC. Its translation: CASSEWVAGGPSEQYF.

This clonotype turned up a few times. The J gene is TRBJ2-7, the V gene TRBV7-2; 8 nucleotides align to TRBD2. With V trimmed by 7 bases and J by 6 bases, 8 bases remained unmatched. The length of the CDR3 is 13 residues. Germline CDR1 reads SGHTA; CDR2 reads FQGNSA. The CDR3 nucleotides read TGTGCCAGCACCTCGGGGGGGCCTACCGAGCAGTACTTC. It is translated as CASTSGGPTEQYF.

This chain links TRBV7-9 with TRBJ1-6, with unresolved D. V shed 5 bases and J shed 7 bases, with 15 bases lying between them. The CDR3 spans 15 residues. Germline CDR1 is SEHNR and CDR2 is FQNEAQ (reference sequence). This chain's CDR3 is CASSLSYGRNSPLHF. The CDR3 DNA is TGTGCCAGCAGCCTATCATACGGTCGAAATTCACCCCTCCACTTT.

Only a few counts were recorded for this clonotype. V and J are TRBV5-5 and TRBJ2-1; D possibly corresponds to TRBD1 (6 bases). Germline lookup yields CDR1 SGHKS and CDR2 YYEKEE (reference sequence). The CDR3 has 14 residues. V was trimmed by 5 bases and J by 4 bases, leaving 13 bases between them. CDR3: CASRGMGAYNEQFF. Written as DNA, the CDR3 is TGTGCCAGCAGGGGGATGGGGGCTTACAATGAGCAGTTCTTC.

This sequence joins TRBV2 and TRBJ2-7, with a possible D match to TRBD2 (5 bases). Germline assignment: CDR1 SNHLY and CDR2 FYNNEI. Trimming shortened V by 0 bases and J by 4 bases, and 10 bases separated the two germline ends. The CDR3 is 14 amino acids. The CDR3 DNA follows: TGTGCCAGCAGTGAAGCGCCCGGGGAATACGAGCAGTACTTC. This codes for CASSEAPGEYEQYF.

This clonotype showed up just a few times. The chain joins TRBV29-1 to TRBJ2-1; 11 nucleotides line up with TRBD2. Germline CDR1 and CDR2: SQVTM and ANQGSEA. This CDR3 region has 19 residues. After removal of 2 bases from V and 0 bases from J, the junction contained 12 bases not matched to a gene. The CDR3 loop is CSVEIGGLAVLSSYNEQFF. The CDR3, as DNA: TGCAGCGTTGAAATCGGGGGACTAGCGGTTCTCAGCTCCTACAATGAGCAGTTCTTC.

This clonotype was picked up a small number of times. Written as DNA, the CDR3 is TGTGCCAGCAGCCAAGACGGACAGGGGGAAGAGACCCAGTACTTC. This gives the protein CASSQDGQGEETQYF. The chain has TRBV4-2 and TRBJ2-5; TRBD1 matches at 10 bases. Trimming removed 0 bases from V and 3 bases from J; junction bases left unmatched: 1. The CDR3 length is 15 residues. Germline V gene data show CDR1 as LGHNA and CDR2 as YNFKEQ.

V usage is TRBV5-1 and J usage is TRBJ2-4, with 8 bases aligning to TRBD2. This CDR3 region has 17 residues. Germline V gives CDR1 SGHRS, CDR2 YFSETQ. V shed 4 bases, J shed 1 base, and the junction held 10 bases outside the gene matches. CDR3 nucleotide sequence: TGCGCCAGCAGCCCCATGGGCGGGGGGTTGGCCAAAAACATTCAGTACTTC. Protein: CASSPMGGGLAKNIQYF.

This clonotype was picked up a small number of times. The chain recombines TRBV30 with TRBJ2-1; D is possibly TRBD2 (6 bases). This CDR3 contains 12 residues. Germline V gene sequence: CDR1 GTSNPN, CDR2 SVGIG (reference sequence). V was shortened by 5 bases and J by 7 bases, with 12 bases between the two germline ends. The CDR3 spells CAWGIGTNEQFF. The CDR3 DNA reads TGTGCCTGGGGGATCGGGACTAATGAGCAGTTCTTC.

This clonotype has at least ten counts. The chain is built from TRBV29-1 and TRBJ1-1; TRBD1 aligns across 7 bases. CDR3 length: 14 residues. CDR1 is SQVTM, CDR2 ANQGSEA, per germline. The V segment lost 0 bases and the J segment 6 bases; nucleotides outside the gene matches: 7. CDR3 in amino acids: CSVEESTGRAEAFF. Written as DNA, the CDR3 is TGCAGCGTTGAAGAGTCGACAGGGCGGGCTGAAGCTTTCTTT.

This clonotype was seen a few times. V usage is TRBV6-4 and J usage is TRBJ2-5, with 11 bases fitting TRBD2. Per germline, CDR1 MRHNA and CDR2 SNTAGT. This CDR3 region has 15 residues. Germline trimming cut 6 bases from V and 3 bases from J; bases unmatched to any gene: 6. The CDR3 is CASSLTSGGKETQYF. The CDR3 region has the DNA TGTGCCAGCAGCCTAACTAGCGGGGGAAAAGAGACCCAGTACTTC.

The rearrangement joins TRBV4-1 to TRBJ2-2, with D unresolved. The CDR3 is 15 amino acids. V lost 3 bases and J lost 7, with 15 bases in between. The V gene's germline CDR1 is MGHRA and CDR2 YSYEKL. The CDR3 here is CASSHQRTTGGELFF. The CDR3 DNA reads TGCGCCAGCAGCCACCAAAGGACGACGGGCGGGGAGCTGTTTTTT.

This clonotype occurred a few times. V is TRBV7-3 and J is TRBJ2-1; the match to TRBD2 covers 11 bases. This CDR3 comprises 15 residues. Losses at the gene ends were 3 bases for V and 4 bases for J; bases not matched to a gene: 2. CDR1 is SGHTA and CDR2 is FQGTGA in the germline V gene. CDR3: CASSFPSGGYNEQFF. CDR3 sequence (DNA): TGTGCCAGCAGCTTCCCTAGCGGGGGGTACAATGAGCAGTTCTTC.

This clonotype came up many times. This chain connects TRBV7-7 to TRBJ2-1; TRBD2 matches at 10 bases. Germline trimming cut 5 bases from V and 3 bases from J; bases unmatched to any gene: 4. Germline loops: CDR1 SSHAT, CDR2 FNYEAQ (reference sequence). The CDR3 length is 15 residues. The CDR3 nucleotides read TGTGCCAGCAGCCCAGTAGCGGGGGGCTACAATGAGCAGTTCTTC. It translates to CASSPVAGGYNEQFF.

This clonotype was seen only once. The chain employs TRBV5-1 and TRBJ2-1; a possible D gene is TRBD1 (6 bases). Trimming cost V 4 bases and J 0 bases, with 11 bases left between them. The CDR3 extends over 15 amino acids. Per germline, CDR1 SGHRS and CDR2 YFSETQ. This CDR3 reads CASSPRGDSYNEQFF. DNA for the CDR3: TGCGCCAGCAGCCCCAGGGGTGACTCCTACAATGAGCAGTTCTTC.

J is TRBJ2-5 and V is TRBV7-2; either TRBD1 or TRBD2 may supply D (6 bases each). Germline V gene data show CDR1 as SGHTA and CDR2 as FQGNSA. There are 13 residues in the CDR3. V was pared by 6 bases and J by 1 base, with 9 bases between. The CDR3 loop reads CASSRGVQETQYF. In DNA form, the CDR3 reads TGTGCCAGCAGTAGGGGGGTCCAAGAGACCCAGTACTTC.

The chain joins TRBV7-9 to TRBJ2-7; D tentatively fits TRBD1 or TRBD2 (5 bases each). Trimming shortened V by 4 bases and J by 9 bases, and 13 bases separated the two germline ends. The V gene's germline CDR1 is SEHNR and CDR2 FQNEAQ (reference sequence). The CDR3 covers 12 residues. The CDR3 region is CASSSGTMGQYF. The DNA for the CDR3 is TGTGCCAGCAGCTCCGGGACCATGGGGCAGTACTTC.

A few counts support this clonotype. The gene calls are TRBV12-3 or TRBV12-4 and TRBJ2-7; TRBD1 agrees at 9 bases. CDR3 length: 15 residues. J lost 1 base, V lost 5 bases, and 6 bases had no gene match. CDR3 bases: TGTGCCAGCAGTCAACCGGGACAGGGTTCCTACGAGCAGTACTTC. Its translation: CASSQPGQGSYEQYF.

The chain links TRBV5-6 to TRBJ2-3; tentatively, D is TRBD2 (6 bases). The CDR3 totals 16 residues. Germline CDR1 SGHDT, CDR2 YYEEEE. V was shortened by 1 base and J by 0 bases, with 12 bases between the two germline ends. The CDR3 sequence: CASSLPGVGSTDTQYF. For the CDR3, the DNA is TGTGCCAGCAGCTTGCCGGGGGTGGGGAGCACAGATACGCAGTATTTT.

The chain recombines TRBV4-2 with TRBJ2-7, with D perhaps TRBD1 (6 bases). The V end was cut by 0 bases, the J end by 6 bases, with 12 bases between. In germline, CDR1 is LGHNA, CDR2 YNFKEQ. This CDR3 region has 14 residues. The chain's CDR3 is CASSQELSRGEQYV. Written as DNA, the CDR3 is TGTGCCAGCAGCCAAGAATTGTCCAGGGGCGAGCAGTACGTC.

The chain links TRBV5-1 to TRBJ2-3; no definite D call. The V end was cut by 0 bases, the J end by 0 bases, with 8 bases between. The CDR3 consists of 15 residues. Germline V gives CDR1 SGHRS, CDR2 YFSETQ. CDR3 in DNA: TGCGCCAGCAGCTTGGGACGGATTAGCACAGATACGCAGTATTTT. Residues: CASSLGRISTDTQYF.

In this sample, this clonotype turned up a few times. CDR3 coding DNA: TGCGCCAGCAGCCAAGATAATAGCAATCAGCCCCAGCATTTT. Amino acid sequence: CASSQDNSNQPQHF. This sequence joins TRBV4-3 and TRBJ1-5; D unresolved. V was pared by 0 bases and J by 0 bases, with 3 bases between. This CDR3 region has 14 residues. Germline values: CDR1 LGHNA, CDR2 YSLEER.

The chain is built from TRBV5-1 and TRBJ2-3; 11 nucleotides agree with TRBD2. The CDR3 contains 16 residues. Germline V CDR1 and CDR2: SGHRS, YFSETQ. V lost 0 bases to trimming and J lost 2 bases; unmatched junction nucleotides: 2. This chain's CDR3 is CASSLGTSGFTDTQYF. In DNA, the CDR3 is TGCGCCAGCAGCTTGGGGACTAGCGGGTTCACAGATACGCAGTATTTT.